Listed here are 17 T cell receptor beta chains from one sample, sequenced in a study of blood T cell repertoires in COVID-19 (dated by TCRdb to the early 2020s). The library was made by the immunoSEQ multiplex PCR assay. This immuneACCESS table, as held by TCRdb, lists in-frame sequences with V and J called but not all clones. Of the missing ones, under half trace to an unresolved V gene in checked studies; the others have no known cause. The sample has 20,000 to 25,000 clones on record, more than 85% of them singletons. The leading ten clones occupy 2.5% to 4% of the sample. Sequencing input: peripheral blood. The receptor set was obtained from a woman between 65 and 79 years old with active COVID-19.

The V and J genes are TRBV10-2 and TRBJ1-3, with 8 bases fitting TRBD1. This CDR3 region has 13 residues. CDR1 is WSHSY, CDR2 SAAADI, per germline. V shed 6 bases and J 2 bases; nucleotides not matched to a gene: 0. The CDR3 nucleotides read TGCGCCAGCAGACAGGGGGCTGGAAACACCATATATTTT. It encodes CASRQGAGNTIYF.

This sequence joins TRBV5-6 and TRBJ1-6, with D uncertain. The CDR3 is made up of 13 amino acids. Germline V CDR1 and CDR2: SGHDT, YYEEEE. The ends were cut back, 4 bases at V and 7 bases at J, with 9 bases in the middle. The CDR3 DNA reads TGTGCCAGCAGCCCACAACACAATTCACCCCTCCACTTT. Its protein is CASSPQHNSPLHF.

The chain is built from TRBV10-2 and TRBJ1-2; no firm D call. This CDR3 contains 15 residues. V lost 6 bases and J lost 4, with 18 bases in between. CDR1 and CDR2 (germline): WSHSY, SAAADI. The CDR3 DNA follows: TGCGCCAGCAGCGTCAGCGGTAGGGTGTCCTATGGCTACACCTTC. Translation gives CASSVSGRVSYGYTF.

This clone has only a few counts. The rearrangement links TRBV19 to TRBJ2-7, with D possibly matching TRBD2 (6 bases). Germline V gene lookup returns CDR1 LNHDA and CDR2 SQIVND (reference sequence). V was trimmed by 5 bases and J by 0 bases, leaving 11 bases between them. The CDR3 consists of 14 residues. CDR3 protein: CASSYGGFSYEQYF. CDR3 nucleotide sequence: TGTGCCAGTAGTTATGGAGGGTTCTCCTACGAGCAGTACTTC.

The chain couples TRBV3-1 (or the pseudogene TRBV3-2) to TRBJ2-3, with TRBD2 matching 10 bases. The CDR3 is made up of 14 amino acids. V lost 1 base to trimming and J lost 8 bases; unmatched junction nucleotides: 3. CDR1 is LGHDT, CDR2 YNNKEL, per germline (reference sequence). CDR3 sequence (DNA): TGTGCCAGCAGCCAAGCGCCTAGCGGGAGTACGCAGTATTTT. The encoded protein is CASSQAPSGSTQYF.

This chain links TRBV7-8 with TRBJ1-5; D is ambiguous. V was cut by 0 bases and J by 0 bases, with 9 bases left in between. The CDR3 runs to 16 residues. Germline values: CDR1 SGHVS, CDR2 FQNEAQ. The DNA of the CDR3 is TGTGCCAGCAGCTTAGCCGCCGGGTTTAGCAATCAGCCCCAGCATTTT. As protein: CASSLAAGFSNQPQHF.

This chain joins TRBV19 and TRBJ2-7, with D maybe TRBD2 (5 bases). The CDR3 is made up of 15 amino acids. CDR1 LNHDA and CDR2 SQIVND come from the germline V gene (reference sequence). Trimming cost V 1 base and J 1 base, with 11 bases left between them. The CDR3 DNA is TGTGCCAGTAGTATAGGGAGGACTGTTTCCTACGAGCAGTACTTC. Amino acid sequence: CASSIGRTVSYEQYF.

V gene TRBV5-1 combines with J gene TRBJ2-1; the match to TRBD2 covers 11 bases. The germline CDR1 and CDR2 sequences are SGHRS and YFSETQ. With V trimmed by 2 bases and J by 8 bases, 6 bases remained unmatched. This CDR3 spans 15 amino acids. DNA for the CDR3: TGCGCCAGCAGCTTTAGCGGGAGGGGGGGTGATGAGCAGTTCTTC. This encodes CASSFSGRGGDEQFF.

This clone came up a few times. CDR3 amino acids: CASSSSQDTEAFF. The CDR3 DNA sequence: TGTGCCAGCAGCTCCAGCCAGGACACTGAAGCTTTCTTT. The rearrangement uses TRBV7-3 and TRBJ1-1; D gene uncertain. V was clipped by 4 bases and J by 3 bases, with 9 bases between them. CDR3 length: 13 residues. CDR1 is SGHTA and CDR2 is FQGTGA in the germline V gene.

The gene calls are TRBV5-1 and TRBJ1-6; TRBD1 is a possible D gene (6 bases). Trimming removed 4 bases at V and 7 bases at J, with 24 bases between. Germline values: CDR1 SGHRS, CDR2 YFSETQ. This CDR3 is 18 amino acids long. CDR3 in amino acids: CASSQRDSGTFGNSPLHF. CDR3 coding DNA: TGCGCCAGCAGCCAGAGGGATTCCGGGACATTCGGGAATTCACCCCTCCACTTT.

The chain uses TRBV24-1 and TRBJ1-1, with D tentatively TRBD1 (5 bases). The germline V and J ends were trimmed by 2 bases and 4 bases, with 7 bases remaining between them. Germline V gene data show CDR1 as KGHDR and CDR2 as SFDVKD. The CDR3 runs to 13 residues. CDR3 sequence (DNA): TGTGCCACCAGTGATTCGGGGGGCACTGAAGCTTTCTTT. Translating it yields CATSDSGGTEAFF.

The table lists this clone with a count of one. This chain links TRBV30 with TRBJ2-3, with D possibly TRBD1 on 5 matching bases. The CDR3 runs 12 residues. Per the germline V gene, CDR1 is GTSNPN and CDR2 is SVGIG (reference sequence). Trimming cost V 4 bases and J 4 bases, with 9 bases left between them. The CDR3 bases are TGTGCCTGGACCCCAGGGCCAGATACGCAGTATTTT. This translates into CAWTPGPDTQYF.

The rearrangement uses TRBV5-4 and TRBJ2-1; the match to TRBD2 covers 12 bases. Germline V gene data show CDR1 as SGHNT and CDR2 as YYREEE (reference sequence). There are 16 residues in the CDR3. V was pared by 3 bases and J by 4 bases, with 5 bases of the junction left unmatched. In DNA, the CDR3 is TGTGCCAGCAGCTCCAGACTAGCGGGGGAATACAATGAGCAGTTCTTC. Protein sequence: CASSSRLAGEYNEQFF. The full variable domain, in which reference TRBV5-4 and TRBJ2-1 provide the parts outside the CDR3, is ETGVTQSPTHLIKTRGQQVTLRCSSQSGHNTVSWYQQALGQGPQFIFQYYREEENGRGNFPPRFSGLQFPNYSSELNVNALELDDSALYLCASSSRLAGEYNEQFFGPGTRLTVL.

This clone is a singleton in its sample. The rearrangement joins TRBV12-3 or TRBV12-4 to TRBJ1-2; D not resolved. The CDR3 runs to 13 residues. V lost 5 bases and J 4 bases, leaving 11 bases between the germline ends. The CDR3 coding sequence is TGTGCCAGCAGTCCGGACTGGATCTATGGCTACACCTTC. Translating it yields CASSPDWIYGYTF.

The chain couples TRBV11-2 to TRBJ1-1; D unresolved. Germline assignment: CDR1 SGHAT and CDR2 FQNNGV. Trimming removed 5 bases at V and 3 bases at J, with 7 bases between. This CDR3 comprises 12 residues. CDR3 in DNA: TGTGCCAGCAGCACCCGGTACACTGAAGCTTTCTTT. Encoded protein: CASSTRYTEAFF.

This chain links TRBV6-1 with TRBJ2-5, with D uncertain. This CDR3 is built from 14 residues. CDR1 MNHNS and CDR2 SASEGT come from the germline V gene. V was pared by 2 bases and J by 7 bases, with 14 bases between. In nucleotides, the CDR3 is TGTGCCAGCAGTGAAATTGGCGGTCGAGGGACCCAGTACTTC. Translated, it gives CASSEIGGRGTQYF.

The genes are TRBV30 and TRBJ2-1; 10 positions match TRBD2. This CDR3 contains 15 residues. The ends lost 4 bases at V and 3 bases at J; junction bases unmatched: 6. CDR1 is GTSNPN, CDR2 SVGIG, per germline (reference sequence). CDR3 coding DNA: TGTGCCTGGACCTCTAGCGGGAGTTACTACAATGAGCAGTTCTTC. It yields the protein CAWTSSGSYYNEQFF.